This TCR beta chain was sequenced for a study of blood T cell repertoires in COVID-19 (TCRdb year 2020). Notes on the research overall: The collaborator samples originated in the United States, Italy and Spain and spanned the acute and convalescent phases of COVID-19. The prospective study material was composed of cDNA or gDNA derived from T cells, B-cell-depleted T cells, or PBMCs. Subjects who had been exposed to COVID-19, were actively infected with it, or had recovered from it provided the deeply sampled blood TCRbeta repertoires that made up the dataset. The repertoires were released in a freely available public database meant as a resource for research on the immune response to SARS-CoV-2. The samples were drawn from the first 160 participants of the ongoing ImmuneRACE study and from 1,254 subjects provided by 6 global collaborators. Sample metadata almost always included a de-identified subject ID, COVID-19 status, age in years and sex. Where available, HLA class I and class II types were obtained from metadata supplied by the sample provider rather than from assay-based typing.

What the work shows at the level of the full study, not this receptor alone: The amount of clinical and demographic metadata varied by source and participant and was provided uncurated.

Each collaborating institution followed its own protocols to collect whole blood in K2EDTA tubes. Collaborator samples were shipped for TCRbeta analysis as frozen whole blood, isolated PBMCs, or DNA extracted from either sample type. TCRbeta CDR3 regions were amplified from genomic DNA using the immunoSEQ Assay, a bias-controlled multiplex PCR. As for the original processing: The number of nucleated cells in each sample was estimated by amplification of reference gene primers within the assay. To quantify the absolute abundance of each unique TCRbeta CDR3 rearrangement, sequence reads were collapsed and filtered. For each sample, productive Simpson clonality was calculated by taking the square root of Simpson's diversity index across productive rearrangements. The source is immuneACCESS, and TCRdb retained only in-frame sequences with V and J called. Part of the clones is not carried over; for the studies checked, unresolved V genes explain less than half of this, and the remainder is unexplained. D and trimming were read from the DNA, whereas the V and J calls and clone size are those reported in that table. This sample comprises tens of thousands of clones, approximately 86% of them detected only once. In total, the top ten clones hold more than 10% of the sample.

Via the germline V gene, CDR1 is MGHRA and CDR2 YSYEKL. At the junction V is shortened by 0 bases and J by 14 bases, with 23 bases in between. Inclusive of the bounding cysteine and phenylalanine, the CDR3 is 16 residues long. Only the CDR3 region is kept as DNA, spanning 48 bases read in frame from base 1. Worth noting for this clone: What antigen it recognizes has not been identified. Within one base of it there is no much larger clone, and no base qualities were kept.

The TCR comes from a human donor in a cohort sampled during active COVID-19. The donor label of this sample is uncertain. The chain is assembled from TRBV4-1 and TRBJ2-1, and possibly TRBD1, on 6 matching bases. Sequencing was carried out using peripheral blood. The DNA sequence reads TGCGCCAGCAGCCAAGAAACCGTCCGGGTCAGGGGTCCAAAGTTCTTC. Its coded protein is CASSQETVRVRGPKFF.